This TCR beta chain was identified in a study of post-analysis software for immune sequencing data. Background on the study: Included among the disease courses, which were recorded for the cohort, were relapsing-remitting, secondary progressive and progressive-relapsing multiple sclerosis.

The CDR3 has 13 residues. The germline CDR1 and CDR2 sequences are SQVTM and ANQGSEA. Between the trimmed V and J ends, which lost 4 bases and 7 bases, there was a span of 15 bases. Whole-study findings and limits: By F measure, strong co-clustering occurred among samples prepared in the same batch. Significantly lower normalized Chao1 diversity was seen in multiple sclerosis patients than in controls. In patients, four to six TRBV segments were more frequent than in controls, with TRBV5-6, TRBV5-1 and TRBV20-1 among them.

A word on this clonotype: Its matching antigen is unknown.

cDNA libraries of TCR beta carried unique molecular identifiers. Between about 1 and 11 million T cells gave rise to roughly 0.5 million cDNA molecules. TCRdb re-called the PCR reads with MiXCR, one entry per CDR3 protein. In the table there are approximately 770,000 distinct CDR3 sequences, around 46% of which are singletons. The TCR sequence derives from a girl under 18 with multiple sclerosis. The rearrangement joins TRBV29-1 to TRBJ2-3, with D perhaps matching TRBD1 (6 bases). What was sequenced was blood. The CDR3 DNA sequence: TGCAGCGTTGCTAGCCCGACAGGAAATACGCAGTATTTT. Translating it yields CSVASPTGNTQYF.